The 26 T cell receptor beta chains in this list originate from one sample, sequenced in a study of cytomegalovirus exposure and HLA in healthy donors. Clones were read by immunoSEQ multiplex PCR, and TCRdb kept only the in-frame ones, dropping some. The table includes 220,000 or so clones, roughly 84% detected once. Sequences were obtained from PBMCs. All receptors come from a woman younger than 45 in good health and CMV-seropositive.

The chain recombines TRBV1 with TRBJ2-7; the table names TRBD1, a call not compared with the DNA. TRBV1 has pseudogene status. The CDR3 runs 16 residues. CDR3 coding DNA: TGCACCAGCAGCCAATCACCTAGACAGGGCTCCTACGAGCAGTACTTC. Its protein is CTSSQSPRQGSYEQYF.

V gene TRBV15 combines with J gene TRBJ2-2; D not certain. Looked up from germline, CDR1 is LNHNV and CDR2 is YYDKDF (reference sequence). Trimming stripped 8 bases from V and 4 bases from J, with 8 bases between. The CDR3 consists of 12 residues. Here the CDR3 reads CATESGTGELFF. CDR3 sequence (DNA): TGTGCCACCGAATCAGGCACCGGGGAGCTGTTTTTT.

Only a few counts were recorded for this clone. This chain joins TRBV6-1 and TRBJ2-2, with TRBD1 matching 8 bases. Looked up from germline, CDR1 is MNHNS and CDR2 is SASEGT. CDR3 size: 15 residues. The V segment lost 5 bases and the J segment 3 bases; nucleotides outside the gene matches: 5. The CDR3 DNA follows: TGTGCCAGCAGTTGGAGACAGGGGCACACCGGGGAGCTGTTTTTT. Protein: CASSWRQGHTGELFF.

The table lists this clone with a few counts. The rearrangement joins TRBV13 to TRBJ2-1; tentatively, D is TRBD1 (6 bases). The CDR3 totals 14 residues. Between the trimmed V and J ends, which lost 3 bases and 4 bases, there was a span of 10 bases. Germline-derived CDR1 and CDR2 are PRHDT and FYEKMQ (reference sequence). CDR3 bases: TGTGCCAGCAGCTTTACCGGGACATACAATGAGCAGTTCTTC. This encodes CASSFTGTYNEQFF.

V usage is TRBV9 and J usage is TRBJ2-7; weak D call: TRBD2 (6 bases). V lost 7 bases and J lost 0, with 17 bases in between. This CDR3 comprises 15 residues. Germline V lookup: CDR1 SGDLS, CDR2 YYNGEE. CDR3 DNA: TGTGCCAGCTCGAGTGGAGGGCTATTCTCCTACGAGCAGTACTTC. Its translation: CASSSGGLFSYEQYF.

This clone was observed a handful of times. The chain recombines TRBV6-4 with TRBJ2-1; D may be TRBD2 (5 bases). The CDR3 contains 13 residues. Germline values: CDR1 MRHNA, CDR2 SNTAGT. Trimming took off 6 bases at V and 1 base at J, with 7 bases between the two ends. The CDR3 loop is CASSEGSYNEQFF. Written as DNA, the CDR3 is TGTGCCAGCAGCGAGGGTTCCTACAATGAGCAGTTCTTC.

The rearrangement links TRBV27 to TRBJ1-1, with D perhaps matching TRBD1 (5 bases). The V and J ends lost 8 bases and 3 bases respectively, with 16 bases between them. Germline CDR1 is MNHEY and CDR2 is SMNVEV (reference sequence). This CDR3 comprises 14 residues. The CDR3 loop reads CASSKAGSHTEAFF. The CDR3 DNA is TGTGCCAGCTCTAAGGCAGGGTCTCACACTGAAGCTTTCTTT.

This chain connects TRBV6-5 to TRBJ2-7; TRBD2 matches at 9 bases. Germline trimming cut 0 bases from V and 2 bases from J; bases unmatched to any gene: 2. This CDR3 contains 15 residues. Per germline, CDR1 MNHEY and CDR2 SVGAGI. The CDR3 loop reads CASSYSAGGPYEQYF. The DNA of the CDR3 is TGTGCCAGCAGTTACTCTGCGGGAGGGCCCTACGAGCAGTACTTC.

This chain uses TRBV4-3 with TRBJ2-1; D unclear. This CDR3 contains 14 residues. V lost 1 base, J lost 5 bases, and 9 bases lay in between. Looked up from germline, CDR1 is LGHNA and CDR2 is YSLEER. In DNA form, the CDR3 reads TGCGCCAGCAGCCAAGTTCCCTTGAACAATGAGCAGTTCTTC. Translation: CASSQVPLNNEQFF.

The chain combines TRBV6-6 with TRBJ1-1; D gene unclear. The V end lost 2 bases, the J end lost 0 bases, and 7 bases lay between the germline ends. CDR3 length: 14 amino acids. Germline V gene data show CDR1 as MNHNY and CDR2 as SVGAGI (reference sequence). The CDR3 bases are TGTGCCAGCAGTTACGGCAGGATGAACACTGAAGCTTTCTTT. Translating gives CASSYGRMNTEAFF.

DNA for the CDR3: TGCGCCAGCAGTGATGATTCCTACGAGCAGTACTTC. It specifies CASSDDSYEQYF. The chain recombines TRBV10-1 with TRBJ2-7; D remains ambiguous. The V end was cut by 3 bases, the J end by 1 base, with 4 bases between. This CDR3 contains 12 residues. Germline V gene sequence: CDR1 WNHNN, CDR2 SYGVQD (reference sequence).

The chain joins TRBV9 to TRBJ1-4; 8 bases are a match to TRBD1. Germline V gene data show CDR1 as SGDLS and CDR2 as YYNGEE. The CDR3 length is 14 residues. The ends lost 3 bases at V and 8 bases at J; junction bases unmatched: 6. CDR3 sequence (DNA): TGTGCCAGCAGCGGGACAGGGCTTAGAGAAAAACTGTTTTTT. It yields the protein CASSGTGLREKLFF.

V usage is TRBV2 and J usage is TRBJ2-5; 8 bases are shared with TRBD1. The CDR3 totals 15 residues. Germline V gene sequence: CDR1 SNHLY, CDR2 FYNNEI. The J segment lost 1 base and the V segment lost 9 bases, leaving 10 bases of the junction unmatched. CDR3 in DNA: TGTGCCAGTCTCGGGGCGGACAGGGTCCAAGAGACCCAGTACTTC. Its protein is CASLGADRVQETQYF.

The rearrangement joins TRBV5-1 to TRBJ2-5; TRBD1 matches at 12 bases. Germline assignment: CDR1 SGHRS and CDR2 YFSETQ. CDR3 length equals 17 residues. V was pared by 4 bases and J by 4 bases, with 11 bases of the junction left unmatched. CDR3 amino acids: CASSRDRGQVSGETQYF. CDR3 DNA sequence: TGCGCCAGCAGCCGGGACAGGGGGCAGGTTTCAGGAGAGACCCAGTACTTC.

The chain is built from TRBV19 and TRBJ1-5; D remains ambiguous. The V end was cut by 6 bases, the J end by 0 bases, with 6 bases between. The CDR3 length is 13 residues. Germline CDR1 is LNHDA and CDR2 is SQIVND (reference sequence). The CDR3 sequence is CASRGYSNQPQHF. CDR3 sequence (DNA): TGTGCCAGTAGGGGGTATAGCAATCAGCCCCAGCATTTT. The full variable domain, in which reference TRBV19 and TRBJ1-5 provide the parts outside the CDR3, is DGGITQSPKYLFRKEGQNVTLSCEQNLNHDAMYWYRQDPGQGLRLIYYSQIVNDFQKGDIAEGYSVSREKKESFPLTVTSAQKNPTAFYLCASRGYSNQPQHFGDGTRLSIL.

The chain carries TRBV27 and TRBJ2-3; 7 nucleotides agree with TRBD1. The CDR3 covers 12 residues. V trimming: 4 bases; J trimming: 13 bases; junction bases outside the gene matches: 8. CDR1 is MNHEY and CDR2 is SMNVEV in the germline V gene (reference sequence). The CDR3 nucleotides are TGTGCCAGCAGTTCGATACAGGGGAAGGAGTATTTT. As protein: CASSSIQGKEYF.

V usage is TRBV4-2 and J usage is TRBJ1-5, with a tentative D call TRBD1 (6 bases). CDR3 length: 15 amino acids. In germline, CDR1 is LGHNA, CDR2 YNFKEQ. The ends were cut back, 0 bases at V and 5 bases at J, with 11 bases in the middle. CDR3 loop: CASSQDGRGDQPQHF. The DNA for the CDR3 is TGTGCCAGCAGCCAAGATGGCAGGGGTGATCAGCCCCAGCATTTT.

This clone was counted between two and nine times. The gene calls are TRBV6-1 and TRBJ1-2, with 7 positions matching TRBD1. With 6 bases clipped from V and 5 bases from J, the junction kept 6 bases outside the gene matches. In germline, CDR1 is MNHNS, CDR2 SASEGT. The CDR3 runs 13 residues. The CDR3 coding sequence is TGTGCCAGCAGCAGACAGGGTTGGTATGGCTACACCTTC. Protein: CASSRQGWYGYTF.

The CDR3 DNA follows: TGTGCCTGGAGTAGAGGGCGGGGGGCTATCGAGACCCAGTACTTC. It encodes CAWSRGRGAIETQYF. V usage is TRBV30 and J usage is TRBJ2-5; 8 nucleotides line up with TRBD2. The CDR3 sequence is 15 residues long. V lost 2 bases and J lost 5; bases outside the gene matches: 10. Germline CDR1 and CDR2: GTSNPN and SVGIG (reference sequence).

This chain's CDR3 is CASSYDRMMNTEAFF. The CDR3 nucleotides are TGTGCCAGCAGTTACGACAGGATGATGAACACTGAAGCTTTCTTT. The V and J genes are TRBV27 and TRBJ1-1, with a tentative D call TRBD1 (6 bases). The CDR3 runs 15 residues. Germline V CDR1 and CDR2: MNHEY, SMNVEV (reference sequence). The V gene lost 4 bases and the J gene lost 0 bases, with 12 bases spanning the gap.

The chain recombines TRBV11-3 with TRBJ2-1; 11 nucleotides match TRBD2. The CDR3 is 19 amino acids. The ends lost 5 bases at V and 4 bases at J; junction bases unmatched: 16. Per germline, CDR1 SGHNT and CDR2 YENEEA. DNA for the CDR3: TGTGCCAGCAGCCCCGGGCTAGCGGGAGGAGCCCCCATATACAATGAGCAGTTCTTC. It yields the protein CASSPGLAGGAPIYNEQFF.

The rearrangement joins TRBV19 to TRBJ2-1, with 12 bases matching TRBD2. Losses at the gene ends were 1 base for V and 1 base for J; bases not matched to a gene: 8. Germline CDR1 reads LNHDA; CDR2 reads SQIVND (reference sequence). The CDR3 runs to 19 residues. The CDR3 DNA sequence: TGTGCCAGTAGTATAGGACTAGCGGGAGTTCTAAGGTCCTACAATGAGCAGTTCTTC. Translation gives CASSIGLAGVLRSYNEQFF.

V gene TRBV5-1 combines with J gene TRBJ1-2, with 12 bases lining up with TRBD1. V lost 4 bases, J lost 6 bases, and 1 base stayed unmatched. This CDR3 is 13 amino acids long. Germline CDR1 and CDR2: SGHRS and YFSETQ. DNA for the CDR3: TGCGCCAGCAGCGGGACAGGGGGCGATGGCTACACCTTC. Translation gives CASSGTGGDGYTF.

V gene TRBV29-1 combines with J gene TRBJ2-1; no reliable D call. The V gene's germline CDR1 is SQVTM and CDR2 ANQGSEA. The V and J ends lost 3 bases and 5 bases respectively, with 8 bases between them. The CDR3 totals 12 residues. CDR3 region: CSVDYPDNEQFF. The CDR3 coding sequence is TGCAGCGTTGATTACCCAGACAATGAGCAGTTCTTC.

The genes are TRBV5-1 and TRBJ2-2, with D hard to call. Germline lookup yields CDR1 SGHRS and CDR2 YFSETQ. The CDR3 sequence is 16 residues long. V gave up 4 bases and J gave up 0 bases, with 13 bases separating them. This chain's CDR3 is CASSPATRTNTGELFF. In DNA form, the CDR3 reads TGCGCCAGCAGCCCGGCGACCCGTACGAACACCGGGGAGCTGTTTTTT.

The V gene is TRBV4-1, the J gene TRBJ1-1; no clear D. Germline CDR1 is MGHRA and CDR2 is YSYEKL. The CDR3 consists of 14 residues. Trimming stripped 1 base from V and 10 bases from J, with 16 bases between. The CDR3 here is CASSQAVPGSPAFF. The DNA of the CDR3 is TGCGCCAGCAGCCAAGCAGTGCCCGGGTCCCCAGCTTTCTTT.